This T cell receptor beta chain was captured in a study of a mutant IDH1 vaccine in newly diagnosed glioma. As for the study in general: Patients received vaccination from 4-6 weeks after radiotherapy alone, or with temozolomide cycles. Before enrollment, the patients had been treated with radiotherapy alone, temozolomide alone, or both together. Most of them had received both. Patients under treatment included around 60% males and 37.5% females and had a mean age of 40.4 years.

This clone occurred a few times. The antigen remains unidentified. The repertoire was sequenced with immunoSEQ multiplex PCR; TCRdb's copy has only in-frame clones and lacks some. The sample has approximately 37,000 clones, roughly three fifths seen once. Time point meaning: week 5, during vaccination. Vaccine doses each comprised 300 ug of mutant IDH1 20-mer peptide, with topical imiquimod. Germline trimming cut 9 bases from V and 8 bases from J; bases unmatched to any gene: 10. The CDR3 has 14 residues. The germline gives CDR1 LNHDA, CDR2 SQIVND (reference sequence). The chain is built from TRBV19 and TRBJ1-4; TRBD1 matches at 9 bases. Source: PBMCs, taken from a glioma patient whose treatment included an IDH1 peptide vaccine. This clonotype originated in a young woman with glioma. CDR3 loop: CASRLGGQGEKLFF. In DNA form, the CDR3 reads TGTGCCAGCCGACTTGGGGGACAGGGCGAAAAACTGTTTTTT.